This T cell receptor beta chain is drawn from a study of naive and memory T cell subsets. The V gene lost 3 bases and the J gene lost 6 bases, with 6 bases spanning the gap. Germline CDR1 and CDR2: LNHDA and SQIVND (reference sequence). This CDR3 contains 12 residues. Worth noting for this clonotype: Its antigen remains unidentified.

Both TRBC1 and TRBC2 were covered by a beta constant-region primer of two equimolar oligonucleotides. Four rounds of PCR amplified the ligated cDNA using nested alpha and beta constant-region primers plus SP2. TCRdb itself ran the UMI-ligation and nested PCR reads through MiXCR, one entry per CDR3 protein. Among 98,000 or so distinct CDR3 sequences, 10% to 12% were seen once, and the ten largest hold approximately 0.14%. Study-wide findings and caveats: Naive repertoires, especially CD8, held a few larger clonotypes, possibly memory cells re-expressing CD45RA.

The clonotype originates from a human donor in good health. The material sequenced was naive CD4+ T cells from blood. The rearrangement links TRBV19 to TRBJ2-1, with D maybe TRBD1 (5 bases). The CDR3 loop is CASSIRVNEQFF. As DNA, the CDR3 is TGTGCCAGTAGTATCAGGGTCAATGAGCAGTTCTTC.